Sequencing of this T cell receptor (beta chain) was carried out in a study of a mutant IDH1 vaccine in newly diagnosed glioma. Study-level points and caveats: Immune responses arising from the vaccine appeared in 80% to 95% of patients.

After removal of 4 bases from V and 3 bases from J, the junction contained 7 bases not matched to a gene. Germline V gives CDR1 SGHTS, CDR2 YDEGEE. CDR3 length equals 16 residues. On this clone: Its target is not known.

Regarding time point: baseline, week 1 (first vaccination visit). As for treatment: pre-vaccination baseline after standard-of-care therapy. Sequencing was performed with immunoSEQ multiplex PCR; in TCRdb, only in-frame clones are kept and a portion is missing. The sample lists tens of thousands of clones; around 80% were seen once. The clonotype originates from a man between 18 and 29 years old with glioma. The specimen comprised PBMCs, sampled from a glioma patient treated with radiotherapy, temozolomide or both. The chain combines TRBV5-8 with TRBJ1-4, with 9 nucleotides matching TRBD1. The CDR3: CASSADRGGPNEKLFF. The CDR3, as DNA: TGTGCCAGCAGCGCGGACAGGGGAGGACCTAATGAAAAACTGTTTTTT. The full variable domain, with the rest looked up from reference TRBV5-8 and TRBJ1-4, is EAGVTQSPTHLIKTRGQQATLRCSPISGHTSVYWYQQALGLGLQFLLWYDEGEERNRGNFPPRFSGRQFPNYSSELNVNALELEDSALYLCASSADRGGPNEKLFFGSGTQLSVL.